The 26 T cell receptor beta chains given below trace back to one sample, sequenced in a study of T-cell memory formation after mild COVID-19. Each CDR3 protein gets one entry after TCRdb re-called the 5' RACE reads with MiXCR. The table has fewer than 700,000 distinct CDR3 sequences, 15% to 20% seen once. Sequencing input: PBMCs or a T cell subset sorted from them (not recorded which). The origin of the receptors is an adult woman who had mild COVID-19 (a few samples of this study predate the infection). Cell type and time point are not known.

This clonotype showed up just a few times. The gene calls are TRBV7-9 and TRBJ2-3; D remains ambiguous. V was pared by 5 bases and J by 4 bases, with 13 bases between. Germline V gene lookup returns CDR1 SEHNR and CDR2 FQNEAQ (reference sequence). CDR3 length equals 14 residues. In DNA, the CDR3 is TGTGCCAGCAGCACCCGCCCCCTTGCAGATACGCAGTATTTT. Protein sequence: CASSTRPLADTQYF.

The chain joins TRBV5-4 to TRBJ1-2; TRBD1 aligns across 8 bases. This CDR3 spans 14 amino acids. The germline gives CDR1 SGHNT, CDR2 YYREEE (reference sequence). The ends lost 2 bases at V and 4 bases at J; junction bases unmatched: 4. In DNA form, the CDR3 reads TGTGCCAGCAGCTTTGACGGACAGGGCTATGGCTACACCTTC. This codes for CASSFDGQGYGYTF.

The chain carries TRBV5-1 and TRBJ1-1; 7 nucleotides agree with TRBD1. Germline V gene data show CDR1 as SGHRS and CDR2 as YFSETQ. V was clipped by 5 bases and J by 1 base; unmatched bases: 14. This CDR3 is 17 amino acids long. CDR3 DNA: TGCGCCAGCAGAGTGAGCCAGGGGGGCCCTACGAACACTGAAGCTTTCTTT. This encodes CASRVSQGGPTNTEAFF.

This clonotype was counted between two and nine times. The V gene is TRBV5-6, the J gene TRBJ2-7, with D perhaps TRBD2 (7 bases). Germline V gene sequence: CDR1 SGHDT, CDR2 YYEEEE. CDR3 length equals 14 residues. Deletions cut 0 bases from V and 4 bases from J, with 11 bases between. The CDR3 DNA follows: TGTGCCAGCAGCTTGGGCGGGGGCTGGTACGAGCAGTACTTC. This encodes CASSLGGGWYEQYF.

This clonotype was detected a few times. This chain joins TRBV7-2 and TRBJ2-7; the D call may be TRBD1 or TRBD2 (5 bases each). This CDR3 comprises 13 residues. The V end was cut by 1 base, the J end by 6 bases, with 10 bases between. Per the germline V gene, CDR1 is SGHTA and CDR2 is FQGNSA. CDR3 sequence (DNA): TGTGCCAGCAGCTTAGTGACCGGGGCCGAGCAGTACTTC. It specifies CASSLVTGAEQYF.

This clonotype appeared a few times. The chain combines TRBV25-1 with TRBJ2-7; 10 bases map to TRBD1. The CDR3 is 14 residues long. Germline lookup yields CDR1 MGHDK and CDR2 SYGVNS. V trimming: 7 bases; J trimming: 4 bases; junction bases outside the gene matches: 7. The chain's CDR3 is CASTQGQGFYEQYF. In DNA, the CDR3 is TGTGCCAGCACTCAGGGACAGGGGTTTTACGAGCAGTACTTC.

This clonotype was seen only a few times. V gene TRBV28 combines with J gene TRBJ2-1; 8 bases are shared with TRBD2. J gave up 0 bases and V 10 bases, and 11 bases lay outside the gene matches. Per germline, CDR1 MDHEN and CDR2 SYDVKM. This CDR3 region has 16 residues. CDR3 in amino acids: CATQSGGALSYNEQFF. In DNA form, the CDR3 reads TGTGCCACCCAGAGCGGGGGCGCCCTCTCCTACAATGAGCAGTTCTTC.

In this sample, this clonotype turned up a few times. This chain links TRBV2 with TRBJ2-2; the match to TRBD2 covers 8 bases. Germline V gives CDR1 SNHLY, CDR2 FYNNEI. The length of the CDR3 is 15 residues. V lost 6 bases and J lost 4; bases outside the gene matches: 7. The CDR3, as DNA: TGTGCCAGCAGCGAGAGCGGGAGAGTCACCGGGGAGCTGTTTTTT. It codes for CASSESGRVTGELFF.

The DNA of the CDR3 is TGTGCCAGCAGCATCGGACTATCCCTCTCCTACGAGCAGTACTTC. It translates to CASSIGLSLSYEQYF. This chain connects TRBV21-1 to TRBJ2-7; no DNA check was done on the table's D call, TRBD2. TRBV21-1 is a known pseudogene. The CDR3 has 15 residues.

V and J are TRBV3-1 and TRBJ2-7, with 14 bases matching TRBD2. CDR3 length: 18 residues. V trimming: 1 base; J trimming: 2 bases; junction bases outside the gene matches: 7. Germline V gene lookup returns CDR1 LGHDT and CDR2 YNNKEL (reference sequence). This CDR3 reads CASSQGGLAGGGAYEQYF. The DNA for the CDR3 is TGTGCCAGCAGCCAAGGTGGACTAGCGGGAGGAGGCGCCTACGAGCAGTACTTC.

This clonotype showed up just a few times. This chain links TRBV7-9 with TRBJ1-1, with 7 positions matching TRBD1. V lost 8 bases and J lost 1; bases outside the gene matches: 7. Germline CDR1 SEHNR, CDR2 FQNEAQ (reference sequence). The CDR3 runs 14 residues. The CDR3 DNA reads TGTGCCAGCTTCCCGAGGACAGGGAACACTGAAGCTTTCTTT. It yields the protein CASFPRTGNTEAFF.

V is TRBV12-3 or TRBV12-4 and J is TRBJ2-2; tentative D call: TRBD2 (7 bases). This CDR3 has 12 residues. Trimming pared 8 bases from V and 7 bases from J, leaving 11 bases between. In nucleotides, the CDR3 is TGTGCCAGCCGGGGGGCGGGCGGGGAGCTGTTTTTT. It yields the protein CASRGAGGELFF.

As DNA, the CDR3 is TGTGCCAGCAGCGTCTCCTCAGCGGGGGCACCAGTTACGCAGTATTTT. Its protein product is CASSVSSAGAPVTQYF. V and J are TRBV9 and TRBJ2-3, with 8 bases identical to TRBD2. The V gene's germline CDR1 is SGDLS and CDR2 YYNGEE. J lost 8 bases, V lost 2 bases, and 13 bases had no gene match. The CDR3 contains 16 residues.

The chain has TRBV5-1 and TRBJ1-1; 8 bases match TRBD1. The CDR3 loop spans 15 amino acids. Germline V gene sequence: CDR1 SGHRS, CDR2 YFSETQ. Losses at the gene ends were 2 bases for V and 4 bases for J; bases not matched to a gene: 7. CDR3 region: CASSFDGQGTTEAFF. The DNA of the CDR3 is TGCGCCAGCAGCTTTGACGGACAGGGCACCACTGAAGCTTTCTTT.

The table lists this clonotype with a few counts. The CDR3 DNA sequence: TGTGCCTGGAGTGTGGGGGGCCAGGAGGAGACCCAGTACTTC. Its protein is CAWSVGGQEETQYF. V usage is TRBV30 and J usage is TRBJ2-5, with D perhaps given as TRBD1 or TRBD2 (6 bases each). The CDR3 extends over 14 amino acids. Looked up from germline, CDR1 is GTSNPN and CDR2 is SVGIG (reference sequence). V dropped 0 bases and J dropped 5 bases, with 13 bases sitting between them.

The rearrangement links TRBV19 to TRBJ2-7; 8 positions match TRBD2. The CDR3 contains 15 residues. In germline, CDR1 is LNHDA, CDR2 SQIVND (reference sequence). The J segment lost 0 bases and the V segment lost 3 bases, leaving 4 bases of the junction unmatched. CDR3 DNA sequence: TGTGCCAGTAGTATGCCCGGGAGGGCCTCCTACGAGCAGTACTTC. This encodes CASSMPGRASYEQYF.

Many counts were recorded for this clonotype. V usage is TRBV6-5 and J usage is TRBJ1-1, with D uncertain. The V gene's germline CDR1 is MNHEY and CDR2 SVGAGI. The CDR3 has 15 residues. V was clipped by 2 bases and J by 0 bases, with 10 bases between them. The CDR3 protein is CASSYGEGVNTEAFF. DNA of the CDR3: TGTGCCAGCAGTTACGGGGAGGGCGTGAACACTGAAGCTTTCTTT.

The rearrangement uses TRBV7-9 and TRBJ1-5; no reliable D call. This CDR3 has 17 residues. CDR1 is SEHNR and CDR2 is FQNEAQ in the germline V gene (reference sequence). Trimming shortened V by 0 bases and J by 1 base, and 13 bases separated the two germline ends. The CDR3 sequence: CASSLARQTGSNQPQHF. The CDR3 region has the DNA TGTGCCAGCAGCTTAGCGAGGCAGACGGGGAGCAATCAGCCCCAGCATTTT.

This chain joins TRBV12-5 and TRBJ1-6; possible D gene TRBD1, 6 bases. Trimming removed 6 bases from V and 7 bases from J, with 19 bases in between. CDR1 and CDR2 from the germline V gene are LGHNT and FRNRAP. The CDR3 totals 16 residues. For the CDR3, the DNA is TGTGCTAGTGGCCAGGCAGGGGACCTGTCGAATTCACCCCTCCACTTT. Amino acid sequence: CASGQAGDLSNSPLHF.

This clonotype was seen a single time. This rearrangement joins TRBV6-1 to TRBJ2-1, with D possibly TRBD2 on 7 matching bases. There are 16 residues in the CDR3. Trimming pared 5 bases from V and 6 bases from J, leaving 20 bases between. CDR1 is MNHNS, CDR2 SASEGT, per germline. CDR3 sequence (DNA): TGTGCCAGCAGTCTAGAAAGGGGGGGTTTCGGCAATGAGCAGTTCTTC. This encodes CASSLERGGFGNEQFF.

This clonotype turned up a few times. The CDR3 region is CASSTGVSYNSPLHF. As DNA, the CDR3 is TGTGCCAGCAGCACCGGGGTATCCTATAATTCACCCCTCCACTTT. This rearrangement joins TRBV7-9 to TRBJ1-6; D ambiguous. Trimming left V 5 bases short and J 1 base short, with 9 bases between. Per the germline V gene, CDR1 is SEHNR and CDR2 is FQNEAQ (reference sequence). The CDR3 has 15 residues. Supplemented by reference TRBV7-9 and TRBJ1-6, the full variable domain reads DTGVSQNPRHKITKRGQNVTFRCDPISEHNRLYWYRQTLGQGPEFLTYFQNEAQLEKSRLLSDRFSAERPKGSFSTLEIQRTEQGDSAMYLCASSTGVSYNSPLHFGNGTRLTVT.

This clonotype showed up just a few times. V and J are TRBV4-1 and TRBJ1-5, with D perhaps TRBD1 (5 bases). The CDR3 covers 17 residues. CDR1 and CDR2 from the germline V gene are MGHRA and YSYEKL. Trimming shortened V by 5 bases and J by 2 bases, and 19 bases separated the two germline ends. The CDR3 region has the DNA TGCGCCAGCAGCTCACTTCACCTGGGGGAGGGCAATCAGCCCCAGCATTTT. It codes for CASSSLHLGEGNQPQHF.

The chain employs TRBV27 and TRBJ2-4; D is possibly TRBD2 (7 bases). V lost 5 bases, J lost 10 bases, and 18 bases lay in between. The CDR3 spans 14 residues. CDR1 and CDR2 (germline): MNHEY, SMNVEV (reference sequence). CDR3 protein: CASSTTSGGPIQYF. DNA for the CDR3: TGTGCCAGCAGTACCACATCGGGGGGCCCAATTCAGTACTTC.

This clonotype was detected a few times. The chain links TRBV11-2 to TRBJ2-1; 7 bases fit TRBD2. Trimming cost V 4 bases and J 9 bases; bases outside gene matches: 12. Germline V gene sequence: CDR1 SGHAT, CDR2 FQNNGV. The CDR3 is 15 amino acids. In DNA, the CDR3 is TGTGCCAGCAGCTCGAGCGCGGGGGACTTTCCTGAGCAGTTCTTC. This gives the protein CASSSSAGDFPEQFF.

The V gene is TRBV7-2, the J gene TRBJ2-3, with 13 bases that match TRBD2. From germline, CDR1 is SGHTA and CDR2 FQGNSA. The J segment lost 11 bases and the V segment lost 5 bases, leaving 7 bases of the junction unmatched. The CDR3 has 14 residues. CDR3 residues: CASSPRTSGSRQYF. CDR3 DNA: TGTGCCAGCAGCCCGCGGACTAGCGGGAGCAGGCAGTATTTT. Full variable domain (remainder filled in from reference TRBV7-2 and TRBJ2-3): GAGVSQSPSNKVTEKGKDVELRCDPISGHTALYWYRQSLGQGLEFLIYFQGNSAPDKSGLPSDRFSAERTGGSVSTLTIQRTQQEDSAVYLCASSPRTSGSRQYFGPGTRLTVL.

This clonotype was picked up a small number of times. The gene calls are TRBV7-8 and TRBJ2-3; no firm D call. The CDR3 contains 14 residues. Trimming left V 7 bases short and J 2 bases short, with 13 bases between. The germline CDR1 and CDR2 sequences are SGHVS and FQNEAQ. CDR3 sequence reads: CASIVGVPTDTQYF. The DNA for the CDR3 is TGTGCCAGCATAGTAGGAGTCCCCACAGATACGCAGTATTTT. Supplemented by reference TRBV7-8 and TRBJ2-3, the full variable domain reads GAGVSQSPRYKVAKRGQDVALRCDPISGHVSLFWYQQALGQGPEFLTYFQNEAQLDKSGLPSDRFFAERPEGSVSTLKIQRTQQEDSAVYLCASIVGVPTDTQYFGPGTRLTVL.